This TCR beta chain was found in a study of beta chain features in type 1 diabetes. Study observations and caveats: Type 1 diabetes patients had moderately but significantly shorter TCRB CDR3s in all four CD4+ subsets. Any PCR bias toward short templates would affect both groups alike. An over-representation of cells with high TCR expression could result from cDNA sequencing.

Notes on this clone: Its antigen remains unknown.

Trimming pared 5 bases from V and 1 base from J, leaving 14 bases between. Germline CDR1 is KGHSH and CDR2 is LQKENI. This CDR3 comprises 16 residues. The investigators reverse transcribed all of the isolated RNA, so they sequenced expressed TCRB transcripts. Sequencing used immunoSEQ multiplex PCR; TCRdb keeps in-frame clones, though not all of them. The sample holds about 240,000 clones, roughly 13% seen once. The clonotype was recovered from a man younger than 40 with type 1 diabetes. V usage is TRBV18 and J usage is TRBJ2-2, with TRBD1 as a possible D gene (6 bases). Sequences were obtained from naive CD4+ T cells from blood. CDR3 nucleotides: TGTGCCAGCTCAGGTCCGGGACACGAGAACACCGGGGAGCTGTTTTTT. Translated: CASSGPGHENTGELFF.